The source of this TCR beta chain is a study of T cell responses to AZD1222 COVID-19 vaccine. There are 15 residues in the CDR3. Trimming took off 1 base at V and 0 bases at J, with 7 bases between the two ends. CDR1 is KGHSH, CDR2 LQKENI, per germline. The assay was immunoSEQ multiplex PCR, and TCRdb's table has in-frame clones only and misses some. This table has roughly 70,000 clones, about four fifths appearing once. The sample here was peripheral blood, taken on day 0 of MenACWY control vaccination. The sequence was obtained from an adult in good health. The chain couples TRBV18 to TRBJ1-3; a possible D gene is TRBD1 (6 bases). CDR3 nucleotide sequence: TGTGCCAGCTCACCACGGGACATCTCTGGAAACACCATATATTTT. This codes for CASSPRDISGNTIYF.